This T cell receptor beta chain was documented in a study of blood T cells in healthy people across ages. The amount of total RNA extracted per sample was at least 6 micrograms. The use of a sample-barcoded 5' primer and a J-beta primer mix characterized a second PCR of about 7 to 12 cycles. MiXCR was run by TCRdb on the 5' RACE reads, yielding one entry per CDR3 protein. The table records around 700,000 distinct CDR3 sequences, around 25% of them present only once. This CDR3 comprises 13 residues. The germline V gene has CDR1 SQVTM and CDR2 ANQGSEA. This clonotype was observed a few times. One end of the junction varies from germline; a read error may be responsible. The data also belong to a second study, concerning T cells of mothers and their children. As reported in that work: The sample comes from eight to ten healthy Caucasian donors: mothers and children.

The receptor's source is a boy younger than 18 in good health. The sequencing input was blood. The chain combines TRBV29-1 with TRBJ2-5, with 10 bases lining up with TRBD1. CDR3 region: CSVATGGGETRYF. Written as DNA, the CDR3 is TGCAGCGTTGCGACAGGGGGCGGAGAGACCCGGTACTTC.